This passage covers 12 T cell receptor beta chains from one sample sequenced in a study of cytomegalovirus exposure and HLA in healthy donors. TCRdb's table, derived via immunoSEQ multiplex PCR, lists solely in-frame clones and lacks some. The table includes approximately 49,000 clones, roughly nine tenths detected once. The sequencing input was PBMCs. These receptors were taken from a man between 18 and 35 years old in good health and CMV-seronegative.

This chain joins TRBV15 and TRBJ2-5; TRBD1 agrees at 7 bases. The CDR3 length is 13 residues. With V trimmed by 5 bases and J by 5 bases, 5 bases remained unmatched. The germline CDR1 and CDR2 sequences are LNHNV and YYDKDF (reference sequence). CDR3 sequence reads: CATSVGGYETQYF. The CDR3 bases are TGTGCCACCAGCGTAGGGGGCTACGAGACCCAGTACTTC.

The CDR3: CASSIEGQGAIQYF. In nucleotides, the CDR3 is TGTGCCAGTAGTATAGAGGGACAGGGTGCCATTCAGTACTTC. The chain links TRBV19 to TRBJ2-4; 9 nucleotides align to TRBD1. The V segment lost 0 bases and the J segment 9 bases; nucleotides outside the gene matches: 3. The V gene's germline CDR1 is LNHDA and CDR2 SQIVND (reference sequence). The CDR3 contains 14 residues. The entire variable domain, with the rest obtained from reference TRBV19 and TRBJ2-4, is as follows: DGGITQSPKYLFRKEGQNVTLSCEQNLNHDAMYWYRQDPGQGLRLIYYSQIVNDFQKGDIAEGYSVSREKKESFPLTVTSAQKNPTAFYLCASSIEGQGAIQYFGAGTRLSVL.

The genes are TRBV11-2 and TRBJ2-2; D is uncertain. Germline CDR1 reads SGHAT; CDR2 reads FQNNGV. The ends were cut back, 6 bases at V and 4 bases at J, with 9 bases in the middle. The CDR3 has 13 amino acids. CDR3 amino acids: CASRLSSTGELFF. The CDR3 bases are TGTGCCAGCAGACTGTCTTCCACCGGGGAGCTGTTTTTT.

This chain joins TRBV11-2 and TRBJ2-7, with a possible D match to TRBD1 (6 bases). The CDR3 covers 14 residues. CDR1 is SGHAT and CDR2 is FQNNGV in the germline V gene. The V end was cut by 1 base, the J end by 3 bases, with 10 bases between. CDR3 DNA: TGTGCCAGCAGCTTAGGGCGCAGGGGCTACGAGCAGTACTTC. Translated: CASSLGRRGYEQYF.

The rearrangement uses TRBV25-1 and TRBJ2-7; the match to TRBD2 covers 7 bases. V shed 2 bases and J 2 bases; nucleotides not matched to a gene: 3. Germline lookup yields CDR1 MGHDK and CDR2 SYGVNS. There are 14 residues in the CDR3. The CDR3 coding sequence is TGTGCCAGCAGTGAAGAGGGAGGGCCCTACGAGCAGTACTTC. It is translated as CASSEEGGPYEQYF.

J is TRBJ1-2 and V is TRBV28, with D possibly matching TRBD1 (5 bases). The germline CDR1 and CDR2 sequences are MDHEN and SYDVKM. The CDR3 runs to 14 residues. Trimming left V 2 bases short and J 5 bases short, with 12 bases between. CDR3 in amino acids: CASSLGAEGYGYTF. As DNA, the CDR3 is TGTGCCAGCAGTTTAGGGGCGGAAGGGTATGGCTACACCTTC.

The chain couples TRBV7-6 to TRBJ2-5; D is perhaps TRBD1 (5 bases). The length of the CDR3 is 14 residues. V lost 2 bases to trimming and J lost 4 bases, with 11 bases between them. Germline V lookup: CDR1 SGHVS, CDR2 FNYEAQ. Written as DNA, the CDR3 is TGTGCCAGCAGCTTATCCGTCAGGGCAGAGACCCAGTACTTC. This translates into CASSLSVRAETQYF.

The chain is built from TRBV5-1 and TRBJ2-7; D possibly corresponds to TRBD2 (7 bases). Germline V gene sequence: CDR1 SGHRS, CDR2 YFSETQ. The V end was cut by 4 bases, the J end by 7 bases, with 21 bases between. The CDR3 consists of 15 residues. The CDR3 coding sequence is TGCGCCAGCAGCCCGAGATTTGAGGGGGGGGGTGAGCAGTACTTC. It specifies CASSPRFEGGGEQYF.

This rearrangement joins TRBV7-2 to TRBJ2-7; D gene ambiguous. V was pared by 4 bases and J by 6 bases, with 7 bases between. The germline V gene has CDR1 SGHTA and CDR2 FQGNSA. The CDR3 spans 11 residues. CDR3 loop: CASSSYSEQYF. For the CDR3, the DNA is TGTGCCAGCAGCTCGTATAGCGAGCAGTACTTC.

CDR3 bases: TGTGCCAGCAGCTCTAGCGGGAGGGCCGGAGATACGCAGTATTTT. Its protein is CASSSSGRAGDTQYF. The chain joins TRBV11-3 to TRBJ2-3; 12 bases agree with TRBD2. The CDR3 contains 15 residues. Unmatched junction bases numbered 4, after V lost 4 bases and J lost 5 bases. Per the germline V gene, CDR1 is SGHNT and CDR2 is YENEEA.

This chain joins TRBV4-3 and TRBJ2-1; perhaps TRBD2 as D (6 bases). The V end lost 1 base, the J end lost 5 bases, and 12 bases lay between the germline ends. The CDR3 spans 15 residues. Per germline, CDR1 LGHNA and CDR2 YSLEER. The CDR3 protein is CASSQGTSFNNEQFF. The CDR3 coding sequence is TGCGCCAGCAGCCAAGGAACTAGCTTCAACAATGAGCAGTTCTTC.

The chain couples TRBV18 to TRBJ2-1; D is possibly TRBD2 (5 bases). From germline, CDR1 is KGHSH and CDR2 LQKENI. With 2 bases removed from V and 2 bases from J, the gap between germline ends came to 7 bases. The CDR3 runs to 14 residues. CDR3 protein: CASSPIGAYNEQFF. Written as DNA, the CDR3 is TGTGCCAGCTCACCAATCGGGGCCTACAATGAGCAGTTCTTC. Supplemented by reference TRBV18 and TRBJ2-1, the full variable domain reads NAGVMQNPRHLVRRRGQEARLRCSPMKGHSHVYWYRQLPEEGLKFMVYLQKENIIDESGMPKERFSAEFPKEGPSILRIQQVVRGDSAAYFCASSPIGAYNEQFFGPGTRLTVL.